This T cell receptor (beta chain) emerged from a study of shared clonotypes between healthy human individuals. The study, taken as a whole, reports: Tissues were not sampled, only blood, and their repertoires likely differ.

The CDR3 is 15 residues long. The V gene's germline CDR1 is SGHRS and CDR2 YFSETQ. Trimming shortened V by 0 bases and J by 4 bases, and 10 bases separated the two germline ends. Details on this clone: Its cognate antigen is unknown.

TCRdb's table, derived via immunoSEQ multiplex PCR, lists solely in-frame clones and lacks some. The sample shows approximately 2,300,000 clones, 85% to 95% of them seen only once. The chain has TRBV5-1 and TRBJ1-4; no reliable D call. This clonotype was obtained from a man aged 18-30 years in good health. Some clones in this sample may be carry-over from other donors' samples. The sample taken for sequencing was naive CD4+ T cells from PBMCs. Noted subset: CD45RA+ positively selected. Written as DNA, the CDR3 is TGCGCCAGCAGCTTGGCCGGCAGTAATAATGAAAAACTGTTTTTT. Its protein product is CASSLAGSNNEKLFF.